These T cell receptor beta chains were read from a single sample in a study of T cells in Graves' hyperthyroidism and ophthalmopathy. A single record per CDR3 protein comes from TCRdb applying MiXCR to the multiplex PCR reads. This table holds 500,000 to 700,000 distinct CDR3 sequences, 15% to 20% found once. The specimen sequenced was blood. The origin of the receptors is a young woman with Graves' hyperthyroidism. CDR3s include the opening cysteine and the closing phenylalanine or tryptophan. Fields, in order: J gene, V gene, clone size, D gene, CDR3 DNA, CDR3 protein. The D gene is left open where the match is weak. A clone size is listed for some rows: how often the clone was seen (once, few, many), or a class if it is expanded.

J gene: TRBJ1-3; V gene: TRBV5-4; clone size: .; D gene: .; CDR3 DNA: TGTGCCAGCAGCTCGGTTGGGGGCCACTCTGGAAACACCATATATTTT; CDR3 protein: CASSSVGGHSGNTIYF
J gene: TRBJ1-5; V gene: TRBV6-5; clone size: .; D gene: .; CDR3 DNA: TGTGCCAGCAGGTCCTCGGGGGGCGATGGTCAGCCCCAGCATTTT; CDR3 protein: CASRSSGGDGQPQHF
J gene: TRBJ1-2; V gene: TRBV11-2; clone size: many; D gene: .; CDR3 DNA: TGTGCCAGCAGCTTAGTCGGGACAAACTATGGCTACACCTTC; CDR3 protein: CASSLVGTNYGYTF
J gene: TRBJ2-1; V gene: TRBV24-1; clone size: .; D gene: TRBD2; CDR3 DNA: TGTGCCACCAGTGAGGCTAGCGGGGGGCCTTCCTACAATGAGCAGTTCTTC; CDR3 protein: CATSEASGGPSYNEQFF
J gene: TRBJ1-1; V gene: TRBV6-5; clone size: many; D gene: .; CDR3 DNA: TGTGCCAGCAGTTACGGGGCTCGTTCAAAAGCTTTCTTT; CDR3 protein: CASSYGARSKAFF
J gene: TRBJ2-5; V gene: TRBV12-3/TRBV12-4; clone size: many; D gene: .; CDR3 DNA: TGTGCCAGCAGTTCTCTGGCAGGCGCCCAAGAGACCCAGTACTTC; CDR3 protein: CASSSLAGAQETQYF
J gene: TRBJ2-2; V gene: TRBV6-2/TRBV6-3; clone size: few; D gene: .; CDR3 DNA: TGTGCCAGCAGTTTTGCCCGGACCGGGGAGCTGTTTTTT; CDR3 protein: CASSFARTGELFF
J gene: TRBJ1-2; V gene: TRBV29-1; clone size: many; D gene: .; CDR3 DNA: TGCAGCGTTGTCCCAATATATAGCTATGGCTACACCTTC; CDR3 protein: CSVVPIYSYGYTF
J gene: TRBJ2-2; V gene: TRBV25-1; clone size: .; D gene: .; CDR3 DNA: TGTGCCAGCAGGTCGACTAACACCGGGGAGCTGTTTTTT; CDR3 protein: CASRSTNTGELFF
J gene: TRBJ1-1; V gene: TRBV3-1; clone size: many; D gene: .; CDR3 DNA: TGTGCCAGCAGCTACGGGACTACCACTGAAGCTTTCTTT; CDR3 protein: CASSYGTTTEAFF
J gene: TRBJ1-4; V gene: TRBV2; clone size: many; D gene: TRBD1; CDR3 DNA: TGTGCCAGCAGTGAACTCTCTGGGGGACAGGGGACAGGAAAACTGTTTTTT; CDR3 protein: CASSELSGGQGTGKLFF
J gene: TRBJ1-2; V gene: TRBV28; clone size: many; D gene: TRBD1; CDR3 DNA: TGTGCCAGCAGTCCACCGGGACAGCTCTATGGCTACACCTTC; CDR3 protein: CASSPPGQLYGYTF
J gene: TRBJ1-2; V gene: TRBV12-3/TRBV12-4; clone size: few; D gene: .; CDR3 DNA: TGTGCCAGCAACCCTACGGGCAGGGTAGGCGGCTACACCTTC; CDR3 protein: CASNPTGRVGGYTF
J gene: TRBJ1-6; V gene: TRBV27; clone size: few; D gene: .; CDR3 DNA: TGTGCCAGCAGTCGCCTTAATTCACCCCTCCACTTT; CDR3 protein: CASSRLNSPLHF
J gene: TRBJ2-1; V gene: TRBV6-1; clone size: once; D gene: TRBD2; CDR3 DNA: TGTGCCAGCACCCAGGGACTAGCGGGAGCGGTTGAGCAGTTCTTC; CDR3 protein: CASTQGLAGAVEQFF
J gene: TRBJ2-4; V gene: TRBV5-5; clone size: many; D gene: .; CDR3 DNA: TGTGCCAGCAGCTTGTTGGCACTAGCCAAAAACATTCAGTACTTC; CDR3 protein: CASSLLALAKNIQYF
J gene: TRBJ1-2; V gene: TRBV7-2; clone size: many; D gene: .; CDR3 DNA: TGTGCCAGCAGCTTCGGGACAAAATATGGCTACACCTTC; CDR3 protein: CASSFGTKYGYTF
J gene: TRBJ2-7; V gene: TRBV5-1; clone size: .; D gene: TRBD1; CDR3 DNA: TGCGCCAGCAGCCGGAACAGACAGGGGGGATCCTACGAGCAGTACTTC; CDR3 protein: CASSRNRQGGSYEQYF
J gene: TRBJ1-4; V gene: TRBV12-3/TRBV12-4; clone size: many; D gene: TRBD1; CDR3 DNA: TGTGCCAGCAGTTCCATACAGGGGACGAATGAAAAACTGTTTTTT; CDR3 protein: CASSSIQGTNEKLFF
J gene: TRBJ1-4; V gene: TRBV12-3/TRBV12-4; clone size: many; D gene: .; CDR3 DNA: TGTGCCAGCAGCCCAGGCGCACAGTTTAATGAAAAACTGTTTTTT; CDR3 protein: CASSPGAQFNEKLFF
J gene: TRBJ1-2; V gene: TRBV4-1; clone size: .; D gene: .; CDR3 DNA: TGCGCCAGCAGCCTACGGGACCCCAGAACAGATGGCTACACCTTC; CDR3 protein: CASSLRDPRTDGYTF
J gene: TRBJ2-7; V gene: TRBV5-1; clone size: many; D gene: TRBD2; CDR3 DNA: TGCGCCAGCAGCGGGTCCCGTAGCGGGAGCTCCGAGCAGTACTTC; CDR3 protein: CASSGSRSGSSEQYF
J gene: TRBJ2-1; V gene: TRBV28; clone size: many; D gene: TRBD2; CDR3 DNA: TGTGCCAGCAGCACTAGGGGCGGGGGGAGGGCCTTTCTAAATGAGCAGTTCTTC; CDR3 protein: CASSTRGGGRAFLNEQFF
J gene: TRBJ2-5; V gene: TRBV10-1; clone size: many; D gene: .; CDR3 DNA: TGCGCCAGCAGTGATAGGGCCAGTGGGAAGTACTTC; CDR3 protein: CASSDRASGKYF
J gene: TRBJ1-1; V gene: TRBV19; clone size: few; D gene: TRBD1; CDR3 DNA: TGTGCCAGTAGTGACAGGGGCCCGAACACTGAAGCTTTCTTT; CDR3 protein: CASSDRGPNTEAFF
J gene: TRBJ1-1; V gene: TRBV12-3/TRBV12-4; clone size: few; D gene: .; CDR3 DNA: TGTGCCAGCAGTTTAGTTTGGACTGAAGCTTTCTTT; CDR3 protein: CASSLVWTEAFF
J gene: TRBJ1-1; V gene: TRBV2; clone size: many; D gene: .; CDR3 DNA: TGTGTCAGGGGAGAGGGAGCTTTCTTT; CDR3 protein: CVRGEGAFF
J gene: TRBJ2-1; V gene: TRBV28; clone size: .; D gene: TRBD1; CDR3 DNA: TGTGCCAGCAGTAGTACCGGGACAGGGGTTTTTCGGGAGCAGTTCTTC; CDR3 protein: CASSSTGTGVFREQFF
J gene: TRBJ2-1; V gene: TRBV3-1; clone size: few; D gene: TRBD2; CDR3 DNA: TGTGCCAGCAGCCAAGATCAGGGTTCAGCGGGGGGACCTAACTCCTACAATGAGCAGTTCTTC; CDR3 protein: CASSQDQGSAGGPNSYNEQFF
J gene: TRBJ2-1; V gene: TRBV7-8; clone size: many; D gene: .; CDR3 DNA: TGTGCCAGCAGCACTAGACAACCAAATCACAATGAGCAGTTCTTC; CDR3 protein: CASSTRQPNHNEQFF
J gene: TRBJ2-6; V gene: TRBV7-9; clone size: many; D gene: TRBD2; CDR3 DNA: TGTGCCAGCACCGGGGGGAGTTCGGCTGGGGCCAACGTCCTGACTTTC; CDR3 protein: CASTGGSSAGANVLTF